A single sample is the source of the 7 T cell receptor beta chains below, sequenced in a study of OX40 agonist ivuxolimab in advanced cancers. To prepare the library, the immunoSEQ multiplex PCR assay was applied. TCRdb re-hosts the immuneACCESS table, in-frame sequences only. Its copies lack some clones; in the studies checked, an unresolved V gene accounts for under half of them, and the cause for the rest is not known. The sample has about 68,000 clones on record, approximately 82% of them singletons. The top ten clones comprise 1.5% to 2% of the sample. The sequenced sample was CD4+ or CD8+ T cells sorted from blood, obtained in a trial of the OX40 agonist ivuxolimab. Receptors were obtained from an adult with an advanced solid tumor such as melanoma, head and neck, liver or kidney cancer.

V is TRBV19 and J is TRBJ2-1, with a weak D call TRBD2 (5 bases). The CDR3 loop spans 16 amino acids. The V end lost 8 bases, the J end lost 4 bases, and 21 bases lay between the germline ends. Germline V gene sequence: CDR1 LNHDA, CDR2 SQIVND (reference sequence). CDR3 in amino acids: CASRPSGSNRYNEQFF. In nucleotides, the CDR3 is TGTGCCAGTCGGCCTTCGGGGAGCAATCGATACAATGAGCAGTTCTTC.

J is TRBJ2-2 and V is TRBV28, with TRBD2 matching 7 bases. CDR1 is MDHEN, CDR2 SYDVKM, per germline. The length of the CDR3 is 15 residues. V trimming: 7 bases; J trimming: 4 bases; junction bases outside the gene matches: 9. This CDR3 reads CASMAGTKFTGELFF. The CDR3, as DNA: TGTGCCAGCATGGCCGGGACTAAGTTCACCGGGGAGCTGTTTTTT. Drawing the rest from reference TRBV28 and TRBJ2-2, the complete variable domain is DVKVTQSSRYLVKRTGEKVFLECVQDMDHENMFWYRQDPGLGLRLIYFSYDVKMKEKGDIPEGYSVSREKKERFSLILESASTNQTSMYLCASMAGTKFTGELFFGEGSRLTVL.

V gene TRBV28 combines with J gene TRBJ2-7; D unclear. V was cut by 3 bases and J by 2 bases, with 14 bases left in between. Looked up from germline, CDR1 is MDHEN and CDR2 is SYDVKM. CDR3 length: 15 amino acids. The CDR3 sequence is CASSFFGRSTYEQYF. The DNA of the CDR3 is TGTGCCAGCAGTTTTTTTGGCAGGAGTACCTACGAGCAGTACTTC.

The chain links TRBV10-3 to TRBJ2-7; TRBD2 aligns across 11 bases. CDR1 ENHRY and CDR2 SYGVKD come from the germline V gene. V dropped 4 bases and J dropped 4; count of bases not matched to a gene: 6. The CDR3 consists of 15 residues. CDR3 DNA sequence: TGTGCCATCAGTGCCCCGGGACTAGCGGATTACGAGCAGTACTTC. It yields the protein CAISAPGLADYEQYF.

The V and J genes are TRBV5-4 and TRBJ2-1; perhaps TRBD2 as D (6 bases). CDR1 is SGHNT and CDR2 is YYREEE in the germline V gene (reference sequence). The CDR3 runs 15 residues. V dropped 0 bases and J dropped 5 bases, with 12 bases sitting between them. CDR3 sequence: CASSLAGTANNEQFF. The CDR3 DNA reads as TGTGCCAGCAGCTTGGCCGGGACTGCGAACAATGAGCAGTTCTTC. Drawing the rest from reference TRBV5-4 and TRBJ2-1, the complete variable domain is ETGVTQSPTHLIKTRGQQVTLRCSSQSGHNTVSWYQQALGQGPQFIFQYYREEENGRGNFPPRFSGLQFPNYSSELNVNALELDDSALYLCASSLAGTANNEQFFGPGTRLTVL.

This rearrangement joins TRBV6-6 to TRBJ2-5; either TRBD1 or TRBD2 may supply D (5 bases each). The CDR3 runs 12 residues. In germline, CDR1 is MNHNY, CDR2 SVGAGI (reference sequence). V gave up 9 bases and J gave up 1 base, with 9 bases separating them. CDR3 amino acids: CASRGAQETQYF. The CDR3 DNA is TGTGCCAGTAGAGGGGCCCAAGAGACCCAGTACTTC.

The CDR3 region is CASSLASSPETQYF. In DNA form, the CDR3 reads TGCGCCAGCAGCTTGGCATCGTCTCCGGAGACCCAGTACTTC. This chain joins TRBV5-1 and TRBJ2-5; no clear D gene. This CDR3 has 14 amino acids. Trimming took 0 bases from V and 5 from J, leaving 11 bases between them. CDR1 and CDR2 (germline): SGHRS, YFSETQ.